This T cell receptor beta chain was identified in a study of blood T cells in healthy people across ages. Overall study findings and caveats: Comparison with aged donors showed that long-lived donors had more naive CD4+ cells and higher diversity.

A second PCR, run for roughly 7 to 12 cycles, used a sample-barcoded 5' primer plus a J-beta primer mix. Via MiXCR, TCRdb re-called the 5' RACE reads, giving one row per CDR3 protein. This table has roughly 1,300,000 distinct CDR3 sequences, approximately 59% appearing once. With respect to this clonotype: Its antigen is not identified.

Donor samples were obtained from healthy Caucasian individuals from Russia, aged about 6 to 90. Researchers collected about 10 milliliters of peripheral blood from every single donor. The clonotype comes from a man younger than 35 in good health. What was sequenced was blood.

CDR3 in amino acids: CSVEIGLGETQFF. CDR3 DNA sequence: TGCAGCGTTGAAATAGGGCTCGGGGAGACCCAGTTCTTC. V is TRBV29-1 and J is TRBJ2-1; D might be TRBD2 (5 bases). Per the germline V gene, CDR1 is SQVTM and CDR2 is ANQGSEA. Trimming removed 2 bases at V and 13 bases at J, with 18 bases between. This CDR3 has 13 residues.